This T cell receptor (beta chain) was profiled in a study of response to subunit inactivated influenza vaccine. The CDR3 covers 14 residues. Trimming at V came to 5 bases and at J to 4 bases, leaving 6 bases not matched to a gene. Germline V lookup: CDR1 MNHEY, CDR2 SVGEGT. TCRdb ran MiXCR on the RT-PCR reads and lists one entry per CDR3 protein. This repertoire shows about 500,000 distinct CDR3 sequences, 7.2% found once; its top ten account for approximately 14%. This receptor was taken from a man in his fifties or sixties who received an inactivated influenza vaccine. The V call is TRBV6-2 or TRBV6-3, the J call TRBJ2-5; 8 nucleotides match TRBD1. Here the sequenced sample was PBMCs from blood, taken about 23 months after vaccination. The CDR3, as DNA: TGTGCCAGCAGTGGACAGGGTCGTGGAGAGACCCAGTACTTC. Encoded protein: CASSGQGRGETQYF.